This T cell receptor beta chain was profiled in a study of blood T cell repertoires in COVID-19. Whole-study context: The origin of the acute and convalescent COVID-19 samples was the United States, Italy and Spain. Sample material is recorded as cDNA or gDNA derived from T cells, B-cell-depleted T cells, or PBMCs.

Germline CDR1 and CDR2: SGHTA and FQGNSA. The V and J ends lost 5 bases and 4 bases respectively, with 7 bases between them. The CDR3 has 12 amino acids. In the study's own analysis: Amplification of reference gene primers was used by the study to estimate nucleated cell counts. TCRdb's copy holds only in-frame clones and misses some; the assay was immunoSEQ multiplex PCR. D and trimming come from the DNA, and the V and J calls and clone size come from that table. The sample yields about 82,000 clones, about four fifths seen once. The sequencing input was peripheral blood. This TCR was recovered from a woman between 40 and 50 years old with active or convalescent COVID-19. The V and J genes are TRBV7-2 and TRBJ2-3, with D unclear. The CDR3, as DNA: TGTGCCAGCAGCAGCTCGTCAGATACGCAGTATTTT. Translation gives CASSSSSDTQYF.